This entry concerns a single T cell receptor beta chain. The data were taken from a study of blood T cell repertoires in COVID-19. Germline CDR1 reads SQVTM; CDR2 reads ANQGSEA. Deletions cut 5 bases from V and 4 bases from J, with 5 bases between. The CDR3 loop spans 11 amino acids. Under the authors' procedure: Estimation of nucleated cell counts relied on the amplification of reference gene primers. Method: immunoSEQ multiplex PCR; TCRdb's copy keeps in-frame clones and lacks some. V and J calls and clone size are as listed in that table; D and trimming were resolved from the DNA. The table includes 350,000 or so clones, about 87% detected once.

The chain joins TRBV29-1 to TRBJ1-4; D unresolved. The source is a woman in her thirties with COVID-19, enrolled during active disease. Sequences were obtained from peripheral blood. The CDR3 spells CSVSHNEKLFF. In DNA form, the CDR3 reads TGCAGCGTTTCCCATAATGAAAAACTGTTTTTT.